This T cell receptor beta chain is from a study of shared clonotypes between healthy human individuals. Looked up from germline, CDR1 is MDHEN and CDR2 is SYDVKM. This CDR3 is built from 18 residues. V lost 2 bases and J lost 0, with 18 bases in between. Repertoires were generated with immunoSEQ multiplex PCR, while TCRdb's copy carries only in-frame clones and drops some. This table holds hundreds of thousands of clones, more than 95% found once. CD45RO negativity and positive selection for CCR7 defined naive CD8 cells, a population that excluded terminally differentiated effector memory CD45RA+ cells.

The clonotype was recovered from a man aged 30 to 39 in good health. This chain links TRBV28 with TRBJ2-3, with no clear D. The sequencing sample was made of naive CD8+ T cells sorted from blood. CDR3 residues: CASSLDRAEISSTDTQYF. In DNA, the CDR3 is TGTGCCAGCAGTTTAGATAGGGCTGAAATCTCTAGCACAGATACGCAGTATTTT.